These 19 T cell receptor beta chains originate from one sample sequenced in a study of CD8+ T cells in alopecia areata. RNA was isolated and reverse transcribed to cDNA, the sequencing template. Repertoires were generated with immunoSEQ multiplex PCR, while TCRdb's copy carries only in-frame clones and drops some. The sample holds about 220,000 clones, more than 45% seen once. Treatment described: oral pan-JAK inhibitor, 5-10 mg twice daily. The material was CD4+ T cells sorted from blood, obtained at week 4, from a patient treated with tofacitinib. Every receptor here comes from a human donor with alopecia areata.

The rearrangement links TRBV30 to TRBJ1-2; unclear D gene. The germline V gene encodes CDR1 GTSNPN and CDR2 SVGIG (reference sequence). This CDR3 spans 14 amino acids. V gave up 0 bases and J gave up 4 bases, with 12 bases separating them. CDR3 DNA: TGTGCCTGGAGTGTAACCCCCCTAGCCTATGGCTACACCTTC. Residues: CAWSVTPLAYGYTF.

This chain links TRBV4-2 with TRBJ2-6; unclear D gene. This CDR3 region has 15 residues. CDR1 is LGHNA and CDR2 is YNFKEQ in the germline V gene. The V gene lost 4 bases and the J gene lost 1 base, with 8 bases spanning the gap. CDR3 nucleotide sequence: TGTGCCAGCAGCCCGACCAAGTCTGGGGCCAACGTCCTGACTTTC. Its translation: CASSPTKSGANVLTF.

This clone appeared once. The chain links TRBV7-2 to TRBJ2-7; no firm D call. V was trimmed by 1 base and J by 1 base, leaving 2 bases between them. Germline V gives CDR1 SGHTA, CDR2 FQGNSA. The CDR3 runs 12 residues. Here the CDR3 DNA reads TGTGCCAGCAGCTTAGAATCCTACGAGCAGTACTTC. Amino acids: CASSLESYEQYF.

The CDR3 DNA reads as TGCAGCGTTGGGGACAGGGAAACGAGTGAAGCTTTCTTT. Its protein is CSVGDRETSEAFF. V is TRBV29-1 and J is TRBJ1-1, with 9 positions matching TRBD1. Germline trimming cut 4 bases from V and 7 bases from J; bases unmatched to any gene: 7. The CDR3 is 13 amino acids. Per the germline V gene, CDR1 is SQVTM and CDR2 is ANQGSEA.

This CDR3 is CASRPGTGLPEAFF. Written as DNA, the CDR3 is TGTGCCAGCAGACCCGGGACAGGACTCCCTGAAGCTTTCTTT. V gene TRBV6-6 combines with J gene TRBJ1-1; 8 bases line up with TRBD1. The CDR3 runs to 14 residues. Losses at the gene ends were 6 bases for V and 6 bases for J; bases not matched to a gene: 9. Germline V lookup: CDR1 MNHNY, CDR2 SVGAGI (reference sequence).

This chain joins TRBV28 and TRBJ2-7, with D tentatively TRBD1 (6 bases). There are 13 residues in the CDR3. V lost 6 bases and J 6 bases, leaving 15 bases between the germline ends. Looked up from germline, CDR1 is MDHEN and CDR2 is SYDVKM. Here the CDR3 reads CASRTGGTGEQYF. The CDR3, as DNA: TGTGCCAGCAGGACAGGAGGAACGGGCGAGCAGTACTTC. Using reference TRBV28 and TRBJ2-7 for the parts outside the CDR3, the full variable domain is DVKVTQSSRYLVKRTGEKVFLECVQDMDHENMFWYRQDPGLGLRLIYFSYDVKMKEKGDIPEGYSVSREKKERFSLILESASTNQTSMYLCASRTGGTGEQYFGPGTRLTVT.

The rearrangement joins TRBV7-2 to TRBJ2-2; TRBD2 agrees at 12 bases. Unmatched junction bases numbered 4, after V lost 2 bases and J lost 6 bases. This CDR3 comprises 16 residues. Germline CDR1 reads SGHTA; CDR2 reads FQGNSA. CDR3 residues: CASSLSWTSGAGELFF. CDR3 nucleotides: TGTGCCAGCAGCTTATCCTGGACTAGCGGGGCCGGGGAGCTGTTTTTT.

V is TRBV5-1 and J is TRBJ2-7; 9 positions agree with TRBD2. Germline CDR1 is SGHRS and CDR2 is YFSETQ. This CDR3 region has 14 residues. V gave up 4 bases and J gave up 2 bases; unmatched junction bases: 4. CDR3 sequence: CASSPSGEAYEQYF. CDR3 sequence (DNA): TGCGCCAGCAGCCCTAGCGGGGAGGCCTACGAGCAGTACTTC.

This chain joins TRBV6-5 and TRBJ1-1; perhaps TRBD1 as D (6 bases). This CDR3 comprises 15 residues. Germline lookup yields CDR1 MNHEY and CDR2 SVGAGI. With 4 bases removed from V and 5 bases from J, the gap between germline ends came to 17 bases. The CDR3, as DNA: TGTGCCAGCAGTTGGGTCGGGCAGGGGAAGACTGAAGCTTTCTTT. This sequence encodes CASSWVGQGKTEAFF.

The chain combines TRBV30 with TRBJ1-1, with a tentative D call TRBD1 (5 bases). In germline, CDR1 is GTSNPN, CDR2 SVGIG (reference sequence). This CDR3 is 13 amino acids long. Between the trimmed V and J ends, which lost 8 bases and 1 base, there was a span of 14 bases. CDR3 sequence: CAARARTNTEAFF. As DNA, the CDR3 is TGTGCCGCCAGGGCCAGGACGAACACTGAAGCTTTCTTT.

The chain couples TRBV6-5 to TRBJ1-2; D might be TRBD1 (5 bases). The CDR3 spans 13 residues. With 5 bases removed from V and 0 bases from J, the gap between germline ends came to 7 bases. Germline CDR1 reads MNHEY; CDR2 reads SVGAGI. The CDR3 DNA follows: TGTGCCAGCAGTGGGGGTGCTAACTATGGCTACACCTTC. This sequence encodes CASSGGANYGYTF.

This rearrangement joins TRBV19 to TRBJ2-1; 8 positions agree with TRBD2. With V trimmed by 7 bases and J by 9 bases, 17 bases remained unmatched. Germline V gene lookup returns CDR1 LNHDA and CDR2 SQIVND (reference sequence). The CDR3 consists of 16 residues. The CDR3 sequence: CASTWRSGGSGGEQFF. In DNA, the CDR3 is TGTGCCAGTACGTGGAGGAGCGGGGGTAGTGGTGGTGAGCAGTTCTTC.

This clone was picked up one time. The rearrangement uses TRBV13 and TRBJ1-2; D is perhaps TRBD1 (6 bases). The germline V gene has CDR1 PRHDT and CDR2 FYEKMQ (reference sequence). CDR3 length: 16 residues. The V and J ends lost 3 bases and 3 bases respectively, with 17 bases between them. The CDR3 protein is CASSFFDPGQYYGYTF. CDR3 DNA sequence: TGTGCCAGCAGCTTCTTTGACCCCGGACAGTACTATGGCTACACCTTC.

The chain uses TRBV4-3 and TRBJ1-3; D is unclear. In germline, CDR1 is LGHNA, CDR2 YSLEER. The CDR3 spans 16 residues. Between the trimmed V and J ends, which lost 2 bases and 0 bases, there was a span of 11 bases. In DNA, the CDR3 is TGCGCCAGCAGCCAATCTGCGGGCCCCTCTGGAAACACCATATATTTT. Protein sequence: CASSQSAGPSGNTIYF.

The chain has TRBV28 and TRBJ1-5; D not certain. CDR1 and CDR2 from the germline V gene are MDHEN and SYDVKM. The V and J ends lost 4 bases and 7 bases respectively, with 5 bases between them. The CDR3 contains 11 residues. Written as DNA, the CDR3 is TGTGCCAGCAGTTCTGTACAGCCCCAGCATTTT. Translated: CASSSVQPQHF.

The chain links TRBV30 to TRBJ1-5, with 7 bases that match TRBD1. The CDR3 runs to 19 residues. The germline V gene has CDR1 GTSNPN and CDR2 SVGIG (reference sequence). The J segment lost 1 base and the V segment lost 0 bases, leaving 15 bases of the junction unmatched. The CDR3 spells CAWSVRPLFGTVSNQPQHF. The CDR3 DNA sequence: TGTGCCTGGAGTGTACGTCCTTTGTTCGGGACAGTCAGCAATCAGCCCCAGCATTTT. The entire variable domain, with the rest obtained from reference TRBV30 and TRBJ1-5, is as follows: SQTIHQWPATLVQPVGSPLSLECTVEGTSNPNLYWYRQAAGRGLQLLFYSVGIGQISSEVPQNLSASRPQDRQFILSSKKLLLSDSGFYLCAWSVRPLFGTVSNQPQHFGDGTRLSIL.

The chain uses TRBV6-1 and TRBJ2-1; the D is unclear. CDR1 MNHNS and CDR2 SASEGT come from the germline V gene. The V end lost 9 bases, the J end lost 8 bases, and 14 bases lay between the germline ends. The length of the CDR3 is 12 residues. The CDR3 bases are TGTGCCAGTGACATGAATTTCGATGAGCAGTTCTTC. Its protein is CASDMNFDEQFF.

The chain employs TRBV6-6 and TRBJ1-1; D is perhaps TRBD1 (5 bases). Trimming removed 2 bases from V and 4 bases from J, with 8 bases in between. CDR1 and CDR2 from the germline V gene are MNHNY and SVGAGI (reference sequence). This CDR3 comprises 13 residues. For the CDR3, the DNA is TGTGCCAGCAGTTACCCGCAGGGCACTGAAGCTTTCTTT. It codes for CASSYPQGTEAFF.

This clone was counted between two and nine times. This rearrangement joins TRBV7-2 to TRBJ2-1; no clear D gene. Germline V gives CDR1 SGHTA, CDR2 FQGNSA. V was pared by 4 bases and J by 13 bases, with 14 bases between. There are 12 residues in the CDR3. CDR3 loop: CASSYSQPYQFF. The CDR3 nucleotides are TGTGCCAGCAGCTATTCCCAGCCCTACCAGTTCTTC.